The 7 T cell receptor beta chains presented below share a single source sample, sequenced in a study of cytomegalovirus exposure and HLA in healthy donors. Generated by immunoSEQ multiplex PCR, the TCRdb table keeps only in-frame clones and is missing some. The table records hundreds of thousands of clones, 83% of them present only once. Sequenced material: PBMCs. All receptors come from a woman aged 18-29 years in good health and CMV-seronegative.

The chain is built from TRBV7-9 and TRBJ2-2, with TRBD2 identical over 8 bases. The germline V gene encodes CDR1 SEHNR and CDR2 FQNEAQ (reference sequence). The CDR3 runs 16 residues. V lost 5 bases, J lost 6 bases, and 11 bases stayed unmatched. This chain's CDR3 is CASSPFGTRVSGELFF. The CDR3 DNA reads as TGTGCCAGCAGCCCATTCGGGACTAGGGTATCCGGGGAGCTGTTTTTT.

The rearrangement links TRBV30 to TRBJ1-6, with D perhaps TRBD1 (5 bases). The CDR3 spans 14 residues. The ends were cut back, 0 bases at V and 7 bases at J, with 10 bases in the middle. Germline V gives CDR1 GTSNPN, CDR2 SVGIG (reference sequence). DNA for the CDR3: TGTGCCTGGAGTGTGGGGGTCGGGAATTCACCCCTCCACTTT. This sequence encodes CAWSVGVGNSPLHF. Filled out from reference TRBV30 and TRBJ1-6, the complete variable domain reads SQTIHQWPATLVQPVGSPLSLECTVEGTSNPNLYWYRQAAGRGLQLLFYSVGIGQISSEVPQNLSASRPQDRQFILSSKKLLLSDSGFYLCAWSVGVGNSPLHFGNGTRLTVT.

This clone is medium-sized (0.01 to 0.1%). The chain links TRBV5-1 to TRBJ1-2; 7 positions agree with TRBD1. The CDR3 contains 12 residues. Germline V gene lookup returns CDR1 SGHRS and CDR2 YFSETQ. With V trimmed by 1 base and J by 8 bases, 2 bases remained unmatched. The CDR3 loop reads CASSLPGGGYTF. As DNA, the CDR3 is TGCGCCAGCAGCTTGCCAGGGGGAGGCTACACCTTC.

The rearrangement links TRBV5-4 to TRBJ1-1; 9 nucleotides line up with TRBD1. The germline V gene encodes CDR1 SGHNT and CDR2 YYREEE (reference sequence). J lost 11 bases, V lost 4 bases, and 15 bases had no gene match. The CDR3 runs 15 residues. The CDR3 nucleotides read TGTGCCAGCAGCCCGGCTACAGGGGGCGCGGGAGGCGCTTTCTTT. Protein product: CASSPATGGAGGAFF.

This CDR3 is CAWSPGTVVGVYGYTF. The CDR3 coding sequence is TGTGCCTGGAGTCCCGGGACAGTTGTAGGTGTCTATGGCTACACCTTC. The chain has TRBV30 and TRBJ1-2; the match to TRBD1 covers 7 bases. Trimming removed 2 bases from V and 4 bases from J; junction bases left unmatched: 13. The CDR3 runs to 16 residues. Germline lookup yields CDR1 GTSNPN and CDR2 SVGIG (reference sequence).

V and J are TRBV5-1 and TRBJ1-2; the D is unclear. V dropped 4 bases and J dropped 1 base, with 11 bases sitting between them. Germline V gene lookup returns CDR1 SGHRS and CDR2 YFSETQ. CDR3 length equals 14 residues. The CDR3 DNA reads as TGCGCCAGCAGCCCCGGGATCATTAACTATGGCTACACCTTC. It specifies CASSPGIINYGYTF.

This chain uses TRBV5-1 with TRBJ2-7; 7 positions match TRBD2. The trim removed 0 bases at V and 0 bases at J, leaving 3 bases unmatched. The CDR3 has 15 amino acids. Germline V gene lookup returns CDR1 SGHRS and CDR2 YFSETQ. The CDR3 protein is CASSLGLAASYEQYF. The CDR3 DNA is TGCGCCAGCAGCTTGGGGCTAGCGGCCTCCTACGAGCAGTACTTC.